Listed below are T cell receptor beta chains from one sample, sequenced in a study of CD8 T cells in ankylosing spondylitis. From the 5' RACE reads, TCRdb called clonotypes with MiXCR, one entry per CDR3 protein. Of 150,000 to 200,000 distinct CDR3 sequences listed, over 10% are singletons. Material for sequencing was blood, either unsorted or a sorted T cell fraction (not recorded which). All receptors come from a female donor with ankylosing spondylitis or in good health (not recorded which). Both conserved end residues are part of each CDR3. The D gene is left open where the match is weak. Some rows mark clone size as missing; the rest say once, few, many or name a class of expanded clone.

D gene	clone size	V gene	J gene	CDR3 protein	CDR3 DNA
TRBD1	-	TRBV10-2	TRBJ2-2	CATWAETGSTGELFF	TGCGCCACCTGGGCCGAGACAGGGAGCACCGGGGAGCTGTTTTTT
TRBD2	many	TRBV5-1	TRBJ2-1	CASRVAGAGNEQFF	TGCGCCAGCAGGGTGGCGGGAGCGGGCAATGAGCAGTTCTTC
-	many	TRBV7-2	TRBJ1-1	CASSLVIRSSTEAFF	TGTGCCAGCAGCTTAGTTATCAGGAGCAGCACTGAAGCTTTCTTT
-	few	TRBV4-3	TRBJ1-4	CASSQVGGEKLFF	TGCGCCAGCAGCCAAGTGGGAGGGGAAAAACTGTTTTTT
-	few	TRBV18	TRBJ2-6	CASSTNFRGTGANVLTF	TGTGCCAGCTCAACAAACTTCAGGGGTACTGGGGCCAACGTCCTGACTTTC
-	few	TRBV30	TRBJ1-6	CAWSRTEGDNSPLHF	TGTGCCTGGAGCAGGACGGAGGGCGATAATTCACCCCTCCACTTT
-	-	TRBV19	TRBJ1-2	CASSAPDYGYTF	TGTGCCAGTAGCGCCCCTGACTATGGCTACACCTTC
-	-	TRBV29-1	TRBJ1-2	CSVARTAGYTF	TGCAGCGTTGCGAGGACAGCAGGCTACACCTTC
-	many	TRBV20-1	TRBJ2-4	CSAKGQSAKNIQYF	TGCAGTGCTAAAGGACAGTCCGCCAAAAACATTCAGTACTTC
TRBD1	many	TRBV27	TRBJ2-1	CASSTDRGHKNEQFF	TGTGCCAGCAGTACCGACAGGGGGCATAAAAATGAGCAGTTCTTC
-	many	TRBV7-9	TRBJ1-1	CASSGWTAANTEAFF	TGTGCCAGCAGCGGGTGGACAGCGGCGAACACTGAAGCTTTCTTT
TRBD1	many	TRBV29-1	TRBJ1-4	CSVYDRVGEKLFF	TGCAGCGTTTACGACAGGGTGGGTGAAAAACTGTTTTTT
TRBD2	-	TRBV29-1	TRBJ2-1	CSVAGPGGNEQFF	TGCAGCGTAGCGGGTCCGGGGGGGAATGAGCAGTTCTTC
TRBD2	few	TRBV6-2/TRBV6-3	TRBJ2-5	CASSRGLAGGQETQYF	TGTGCCAGCAGTCGAGGACTAGCGGGAGGGCAAGAGACCCAGTACTTC
-	many	TRBV20-1	TRBJ1-1	CSARDIRHWVDTEAFF	TGCAGTGCTAGAGATATCCGGCATTGGGTGGACACTGAAGCTTTCTTT
-	many	TRBV29-1	TRBJ2-1	CSVEGGRRSEQFF	TGCAGCGTTGAAGGCGGCCGACGCTCTGAGCAGTTCTTC
TRBD1	many	TRBV12-3/TRBV12-4	TRBJ1-1	CASTDRTGGNTEAFF	TGTGCCAGCACCGATCGGACAGGGGGCAACACTGAAGCTTTCTTT
-	few	TRBV9	TRBJ2-2	CASSPTLLTGELFF	TGTGCCAGCAGCCCCACCCTCCTCACCGGGGAGCTGTTTTTT
-	-	TRBV29-1	TRBJ2-3	CSVEGQNSADTQYF	TGCAGCGTTGAAGGGCAGAATAGCGCAGATACGCAGTATTTT
-	few	TRBV20-1	TRBJ2-5	CSASRGGEETQYF	TGCAGTGCTAGTCGCGGAGGGGAAGAGACCCAGTACTTC
-	many	TRBV5-1	TRBJ2-1	CASSLAGLGNEQFF	TGCGCCAGCAGCTTGGCCGGTCTAGGGAATGAGCAGTTCTTC
-	many	TRBV20-1	TRBJ2-7	CSARVPGDRREQYF	TGCAGTGCTAGAGTTCCGGGGGACCGTAGGGAGCAGTACTTC
-	-	TRBV29-1	TRBJ2-3	CSVEGTLTDTQYF	TGCAGCGTTGAGGGTACTCTCACAGATACGCAGTATTTT
-	many	TRBV5-1	TRBJ2-1	CASSLGANEQFF	TGCGCCAGCAGCTTGGGAGCCAATGAGCAGTTCTTC
-	few	TRBV5-6	TRBJ2-3	CASSLGVGTTDTQYF	TGTGCCAGCAGCTTGGGGGTCGGGACGACAGATACGCAGTATTTT
-	-	TRBV7-9	TRBJ2-3	CASSLEGIRDTQYF	TGTGCCAGCAGCTTAGAAGGAATCAGAGATACGCAGTATTTT
TRBD1	-	TRBV11-2	TRBJ2-5	CASSLEGQGRETQYF	TGTGCCAGCAGCTTAGAGGGACAGGGGAGAGAGACCCAGTACTTC
-	-	TRBV19	TRBJ1-1	CASSIVEGRTEAFF	TGTGCCAGTAGTATAGTTGAGGGTCGCACTGAAGCTTTCTTT
-	many	TRBV7-8	TRBJ1-6	CASSSRRGDNSPLHF	TGTGCCAGCAGCTCCCGTCGGGGGGATAATTCACCCCTCCACTTT
TRBD2	many	TRBV12-3/TRBV12-4	TRBJ2-2	CASSLTSGMVGELFF	TGTGCCAGCAGTTTAACTAGCGGGATGGTCGGGGAGCTGTTTTTT
TRBD2	-	TRBV5-1	TRBJ2-1	CASSSPATSGTLSYNEQFF	TGCGCCAGCAGCTCTCCCGCGACTAGCGGGACCCTCTCCTACAATGAGCAGTTCTTC
TRBD1	many	TRBV11-2	TRBJ1-3	CASSRQGGGNTIYF	TGTGCCAGCAGCCGACAGGGGGGTGGAAACACCATATATTTT
TRBD1	many	TRBV6-1	TRBJ1-3	CASSESLWTGSGNTIYF	TGTGCCAGCAGTGAATCCCTTTGGACAGGATCTGGAAACACCATATATTTT
-	many	TRBV12-3/TRBV12-4	TRBJ2-7	CASSLDRREQYF	TGTGCCAGCAGTTTAGATAGGCGGGAGCAGTACTTC
-	-	TRBV20-1	TRBJ2-7	CSAGPGREQYF	TGCAGTGCCGGGCCGGGCCGCGAGCAGTACTTC
TRBD2	many	TRBV6-2/TRBV6-3	TRBJ2-3	CASSYTHWTRADTQYF	TGTGCCAGCAGTTACACCCACTGGACTAGAGCAGATACGCAGTATTTT